A selection of T cell receptor beta chains follows, all from one sample in a study of cytomegalovirus exposure and HLA in healthy donors. The repertoire was sequenced with immunoSEQ multiplex PCR; TCRdb's copy has only in-frame clones and lacks some. The sample holds 150,000 to 250,000 clones, roughly 85% seen once. Material for sequencing was PBMCs. These receptors all stem from a woman aged 25 to 39 in good health and CMV-seropositive. The CDR3 runs from the conserved cysteine through the conserved F or W. D genes are given only for firm matches. A clone size is listed for some rows: how often the clone was seen (once, few, many), or a class if it is expanded.

abundance	j_gene	d_gene	v_gene	CDR3nt	CDR3aa
NA	TRBJ2-2	TRBD1	TRBV5-4	TGTGCCAGCAGTGATGCCCCTGGACAGGGGAGGACCGGGGAGCTGTTTTTT	CASSDAPGQGRTGELFF
NA	TRBJ2-7	NA	TRBV2	TGTGCCAGCAGTTACGCAGCTAGCTCCTACGAGCAGTACTTC	CASSYAASSYEQYF
NA	TRBJ1-5	NA	TRBV6-1	TGTGCCAGCAGAGCTTACAGGGATCAGCCCCAGCATTTT	CASRAYRDQPQHF
NA	TRBJ2-7	TRBD1	TRBV15	TGTGCCACCAGCAGAGAACCCGGGACAGGGGCCGCCTACGAGCAGTACTTC	CATSREPGTGAAYEQYF
NA	TRBJ2-7	NA	TRBV7-2	TGTGCCAGCAGCACTACGCGGGAGCAGTACTTC	CASSTTREQYF
NA	TRBJ1-1	TRBD1	TRBV12-5	TGTGCTAGTGGTTTGGGGGGACAGGATAACACTGAAGCTTTCTTT	CASGLGGQDNTEAFF
NA	TRBJ2-7	NA	TRBV9	TGTGCCAGCAGCGTAGTAGCTGCCGGGAACGAGCAGTACTTC	CASSVVAAGNEQYF
NA	TRBJ2-3	TRBD2	TRBV5-1	TGCGCCAGCAGCTTGGCGCGGGGGACTAGCACAGATACGCAGTATTTT	CASSLARGTSTDTQYF
NA	TRBJ1-4	NA	TRBV6-6	TGTGCCAGCAGTTACCCCGGGAGGGAACTGTTTTTT	CASSYPGRELFF
once	TRBJ2-1	NA	TRBV7-9	TGTGCCAGCAGCCAATGGGACACCAATGAGCAGTTCTTC	CASSQWDTNEQFF
NA	TRBJ1-5	NA	TRBV7-2	TGTGCCAGCAGCCCCGATGCGGGACCTTACAATCAGCCCCAGCATTTT	CASSPDAGPYNQPQHF
NA	TRBJ1-1	NA	TRBV6-1	TGTGCCAGCAGGCAGACAGAACAAGCTTTCTTT	CASRQTEQAFF
NA	TRBJ1-1	NA	TRBV20-1	TGCACCCCGCGGAGAGCCACTGAAGCTTTCTTT	CTPRRATEAFF
NA	TRBJ2-5	NA	TRBV4-2	TGTGCCAGCAGCCCCGGTGGAGAGCAAGAGACCCAGTACTTC	CASSPGGEQETQYF
NA	TRBJ2-7	NA	TRBV7-2	TGTGCCAGCAGCTTAGGGCAGGGAATCTCCTACGAGCAGTACTTC	CASSLGQGISYEQYF